This is a list of T cell receptor beta chains from one sample in a study of resident and recirculating memory T cells in vitiligo. Clones were sequenced by immunoSEQ multiplex PCR, and TCRdb holds only the in-frame ones, with some missing. The top ten clones hold around 4.7% of a sample with around 70,000 clones, roughly nine tenths of them seen once. Sequencing input: blood. Every receptor here comes from a male donor with vitiligo. CDR3s include the opening cysteine and the closing phenylalanine or tryptophan. A D gene is named only where the DNA matches it firmly. Part of the rows lack a size; the others show once, few, many or a class for expanded clones.

D gene: TRBD2
clone size: -
V gene: TRBV2
CDR3 length: 16
J gene: TRBJ2-1
CDR3 protein: CASTQRSSGGGNEQFF
CDR3 DNA: TGTGCCAGCACCCAGAGGTCTAGCGGGGGAGGGAATGAGCAGTTCTTC

D gene: TRBD2
clone size: once
V gene: TRBV18
CDR3 length: 13
J gene: TRBJ2-7
CDR3 protein: CASSPGTSGEQYF
CDR3 DNA: TGTGCCAGCTCACCCGGGACTAGCGGCGAGCAGTACTTC

D gene: -
clone size: -
V gene: TRBV6-5
CDR3 length: 16
J gene: TRBJ1-4
CDR3 protein: CASSYYRPTTNEKLFF
CDR3 DNA: TGTGCCAGCAGTTACTACAGGCCGACAACTAATGAAAAACTGTTTTTT

D gene: -
clone size: -
V gene: TRBV7-9
CDR3 length: 14
J gene: TRBJ1-2
CDR3 protein: CASSLNRENYGYTF
CDR3 DNA: TGTGCCAGCAGCTTAAATAGGGAGAACTATGGCTACACCTTC

D gene: -
clone size: -
V gene: TRBV28
CDR3 length: 13
J gene: TRBJ1-1
CDR3 protein: CASSPRGYTEAFF
CDR3 DNA: TGTGCCAGCAGTCCTAGGGGGTACACTGAAGCTTTCTTT

D gene: TRBD1
clone size: -
V gene: TRBV29-1
CDR3 length: 12
J gene: TRBJ1-1
CDR3 protein: CSVEARGSTQRF
CDR3 DNA: TGCAGCGTTGAAGCCAGGGGGTCTACACAGAGATTT

D gene: -
clone size: once
V gene: TRBV7-2
CDR3 length: 18
J gene: TRBJ1-6
CDR3 protein: CASSLVPQGFSYNSPLHF
CDR3 DNA: TGTGCCAGCAGCTTAGTCCCACAGGGATTCTCCTATAATTCACCCCTCCACTTT

D gene: -
clone size: few
V gene: TRBV4-3
CDR3 length: 17
J gene: TRBJ2-1
CDR3 protein: CASSQGDSGASYNEQFF
CDR3 DNA: TGCGCCAGCAGCCAAGGAGATAGCGGCGCCTCCTACAATGAGCAGTTCTTC

D gene: -
clone size: -
V gene: TRBV13
CDR3 length: 14
J gene: TRBJ1-1
CDR3 protein: CASSPRGSNTEAFF
CDR3 DNA: TGTGCCAGCAGCCCTAGGGGATCAAACACTGAAGCTTTCTTT

D gene: -
clone size: -
V gene: TRBV18
CDR3 length: 17
J gene: TRBJ1-3
CDR3 protein: CASSPIRDRRSGNTIYF
CDR3 DNA: TGTGCCAGCTCCCCCATCCGAGACAGGCGCTCTGGAAACACCATATATTTT

D gene: TRBD1
clone size: -
V gene: TRBV7-2
CDR3 length: 13
J gene: TRBJ1-1
CDR3 protein: CASSQDRGREAFF
CDR3 DNA: TGTGCCAGCAGCCAGGACAGGGGTCGTGAAGCTTTCTTT

D gene: -
clone size: few
V gene: TRBV28
CDR3 length: 14
J gene: TRBJ1-5
CDR3 protein: CASIWGVGNQPQHF
CDR3 DNA: TGTGCCAGCATCTGGGGGGTCGGCAATCAGCCCCAGCATTTT

D gene: -
clone size: -
V gene: TRBV2
CDR3 length: 11
J gene: TRBJ2-3
CDR3 protein: CASSPADTQYF
CDR3 DNA: TGTGCCAGCAGCCCCGCAGATACGCAGTATTTT

D gene: TRBD1
clone size: -
V gene: TRBV6-1
CDR3 length: 15
J gene: TRBJ1-2
CDR3 protein: CASSRIGGQGADYTF
CDR3 DNA: TGTGCCAGCAGTCGAATAGGGGGACAGGGGGCCGACTACACCTTC

D gene: TRBD1
clone size: -
V gene: TRBV4-3
CDR3 length: 18
J gene: TRBJ1-5
CDR3 protein: CASSQDLDRGMRNQPQHF
CDR3 DNA: TGCGCCAGCAGCCAAGATTTAGACAGGGGAATGCGCAATCAGCCCCAGCATTTT

D gene: -
clone size: -
V gene: TRBV6-6
CDR3 length: 13
J gene: TRBJ1-1
CDR3 protein: CASSYSRSAEAFF
CDR3 DNA: TGTGCCAGCAGTTACTCCAGGTCCGCTGAAGCTTTCTTT

D gene: -
clone size: -
V gene: TRBV7-9
CDR3 length: 14
J gene: TRBJ1-2
CDR3 protein: CASSPYQRLYGYTF
CDR3 DNA: TGTGCCAGCAGCCCGTATCAGCGACTCTATGGCTACACCTTC

D gene: TRBD1
clone size: -
V gene: TRBV7-3
CDR3 length: 15
J gene: TRBJ1-6
CDR3 protein: CASSLSGQLNSPLHF
CDR3 DNA: TGTGCCAGCAGCTTATCGGGACAGTTAAATTCACCCCTCCACTTT

D gene: TRBD1
clone size: few
V gene: TRBV11-2
CDR3 length: 14
J gene: TRBJ1-5
CDR3 protein: CASSLGTGGQPQHF
CDR3 DNA: TGTGCCAGCAGCTTAGGGACAGGGGGCCAGCCCCAGCATTTT

D gene: TRBD2
clone size: once
V gene: TRBV6-6
CDR3 length: 12
J gene: TRBJ2-3
CDR3 protein: CASTGGRDTQYF
CDR3 DNA: TGTGCCAGCACGGGGGGGAGAGATACGCAGTATTTT

D gene: -
clone size: -
V gene: TRBV6-1
CDR3 length: 12
J gene: TRBJ2-7
CDR3 protein: CASSDTAYEQYF
CDR3 DNA: TGTGCCAGCAGTGACACTGCCTACGAGCAGTACTTC

D gene: -
clone size: -
V gene: TRBV9
CDR3 length: 15
J gene: TRBJ2-1
CDR3 protein: CASSDRWSSYNEQFF
CDR3 DNA: TGTGCCAGCAGCGACAGGTGGAGCTCCTACAATGAGCAGTTCTTC

D gene: TRBD1
clone size: -
V gene: TRBV2
CDR3 length: 15
J gene: TRBJ1-4
CDR3 protein: CASSGTGTANEKLFF
CDR3 DNA: TGTGCCAGCAGTGGTACCGGGACAGCGAATGAAAAACTGTTTTTT

D gene: -
clone size: -
V gene: TRBV5-1
CDR3 length: 15
J gene: TRBJ2-1
CDR3 protein: CASSLGQVQTREQFF
CDR3 DNA: TGCGCCAGCAGCTTGGGTCAGGTCCAGACGCGTGAGCAGTTCTTC

D gene: TRBD1
clone size: -
V gene: TRBV7-3
CDR3 length: 14
J gene: TRBJ2-1
CDR3 protein: CASSLRGPSDEQFF
CDR3 DNA: TGTGCCAGCAGCTTGAGGGGGCCCAGCGATGAGCAGTTCTTC

D gene: TRBD1
clone size: -
V gene: TRBV23-1
CDR3 length: 17
J gene: TRBJ2-3
CDR3 protein: CASSRSRQGRSTDTQYF
CDR3 DNA: TGCGCCAGCAGTCGATCAAGACAGGGGCGTAGCACAGATACGCAGTATTTT

D gene: -
clone size: -
V gene: TRBV27
CDR3 length: 13
J gene: TRBJ1-1
CDR3 protein: CASSFTGGTEAFF
CDR3 DNA: TGTGCCAGCAGTTTTACGGGGGGAACTGAAGCTTTCTTT

D gene: TRBD1
clone size: once
V gene: TRBV9
CDR3 length: 14
J gene: TRBJ1-2
CDR3 protein: CASSPGQGAYGYTF
CDR3 DNA: TGTGCCAGCAGCCCGGGACAGGGAGCTTATGGCTACACCTTC